One T cell receptor (beta chain) is described in this entry. Its antigen is undetermined. The donors formed part of the roughly 110-subject validation cohort, distinct from the roughly 700-subject first cohort. This sample was taken from a study of cytomegalovirus exposure and HLA in healthy donors. Study conclusions and caveats: Per published reports, the classifier diagnosed cytomegalovirus status with high specificity and sensitivity. Through in vitro validation, a few CMV-associated chains were shown to be specific for CMV antigens. It was fewer than 200 TCR beta chains that were listed as cytomegalovirus-associated.

The method was immunoSEQ multiplex PCR; TCRdb's version includes in-frame clones alone and lacks a portion of them. In the table there are roughly 280,000 clones, 80% to 90% of which are singletons. This CDR3 is built from 14 residues. Germline CDR1 is SGHRS and CDR2 is YFSETQ. The trim removed 5 bases at V and 6 bases at J, leaving 5 bases unmatched. Specimen: PBMCs. V gene TRBV5-1 combines with J gene TRBJ2-2, with TRBD2 matching over 9 bases. The source of this sequence is a woman aged 18-29 years in good health and CMV-seronegative. CDR3 bases: TGCGCCAGCAGGGGACTAGCTAAACCCGGGGAGCTGTTTTTT. Amino acid sequence: CASRGLAKPGELFF. Full variable domain (outside the CDR3, taken from reference TRBV5-1 and TRBJ2-2): KAGVTQTPRYLIKTRGQQVTLSCSPISGHRSVSWYQQTPGQGLQFLFEYFSETQRNKGNFPGRFSGRQFSNSRSEMNVSTLELGDSALYLCASRGLAKPGELFFGEGSRLTVL.